The clone carrying this T cell receptor beta chain was recorded at least ten times. Its antigen is not known. TCR beta CDR3 regions were amplified from RNA transcripts. Primed by the HTBI set, a first-round RT-PCR was run on the TCR CDR3. TCRdb re-derived calls from the multiplex PCR reads in MiXCR, one entry per CDR3 protein. The sample lists fewer than 650,000 distinct CDR3 sequences, 14% occurring once. The source of the sample is a study of T cells in Graves' hyperthyroidism and ophthalmopathy. Study-wide points: The model anticipated ophthalmopathy a median around six months pre-onset.

Newly diagnosed hyperthyroidism patients aged 18 to 65 years had disease lasting under 2 months. Pregnant or lactating patients were excluded, as were those with uncontrolled infection or other autoimmune disease. Sample: blood. The sequence was collected from a woman aged 40 to 49 with Graves' hyperthyroidism.

The CDR3 region has the DNA TGTGCCAGCAGTTTAGGGGGAACGGGAAGACAGTACTTC. It encodes CASSLGGTGRQYF. V gene TRBV12-3 or TRBV12-4 combines with J gene TRBJ2-5; D may be TRBD2 (5 bases). The V end lost 1 base, the J end lost 11 bases, and 14 bases lay between the germline ends. CDR3 size: 13 residues.